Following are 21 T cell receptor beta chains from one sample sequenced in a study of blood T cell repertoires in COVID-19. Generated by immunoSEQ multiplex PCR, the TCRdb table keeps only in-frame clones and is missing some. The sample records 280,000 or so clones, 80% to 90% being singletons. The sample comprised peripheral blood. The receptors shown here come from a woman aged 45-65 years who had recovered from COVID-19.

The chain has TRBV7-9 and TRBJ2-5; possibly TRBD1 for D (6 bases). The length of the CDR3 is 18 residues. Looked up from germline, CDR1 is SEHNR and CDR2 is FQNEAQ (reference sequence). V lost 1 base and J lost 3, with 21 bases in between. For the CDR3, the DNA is TGTGCCAGCAGCTTAGTGGGGGCTCACCCCCGAAGGGAAGAGACCCAGTACTTC. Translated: CASSLVGAHPRREETQYF.

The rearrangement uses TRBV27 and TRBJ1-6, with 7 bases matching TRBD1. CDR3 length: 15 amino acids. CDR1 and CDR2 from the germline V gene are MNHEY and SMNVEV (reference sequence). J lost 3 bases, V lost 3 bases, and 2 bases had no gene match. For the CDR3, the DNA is TGTGCCAGCAGTTTCACAGGGGTCTATAATTCACCCCTCCACTTT. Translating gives CASSFTGVYNSPLHF.

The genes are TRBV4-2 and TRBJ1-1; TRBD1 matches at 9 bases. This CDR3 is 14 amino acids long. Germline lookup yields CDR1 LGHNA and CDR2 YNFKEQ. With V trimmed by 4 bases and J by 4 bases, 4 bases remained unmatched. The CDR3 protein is CASSRDRATTEAFF. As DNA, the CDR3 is TGTGCCAGCAGCCGGGACAGGGCGACCACTGAAGCTTTCTTT.

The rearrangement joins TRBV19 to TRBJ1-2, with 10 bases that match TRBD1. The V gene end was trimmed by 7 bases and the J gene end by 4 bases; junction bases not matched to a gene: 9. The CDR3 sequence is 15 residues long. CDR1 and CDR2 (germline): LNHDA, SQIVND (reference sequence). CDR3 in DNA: TGTGCCAGTACCAGGCGGGACAGGGGTTTCTATGGCTACACCTTC. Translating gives CASTRRDRGFYGYTF.

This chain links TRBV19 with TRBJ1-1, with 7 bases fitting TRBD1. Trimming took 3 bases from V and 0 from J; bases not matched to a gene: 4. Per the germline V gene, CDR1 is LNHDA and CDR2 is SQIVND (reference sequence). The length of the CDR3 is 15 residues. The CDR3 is CASSMGQHMNTEAFF. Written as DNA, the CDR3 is TGTGCCAGTAGTATGGGACAGCACATGAACACTGAAGCTTTCTTT.

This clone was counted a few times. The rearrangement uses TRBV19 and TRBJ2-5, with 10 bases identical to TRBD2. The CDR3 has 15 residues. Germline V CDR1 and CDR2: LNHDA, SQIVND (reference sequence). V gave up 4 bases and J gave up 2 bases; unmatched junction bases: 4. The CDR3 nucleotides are TGTGCCAGTAGTACTCTAGCGGGAGTTCAAGAGACCCAGTACTTC. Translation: CASSTLAGVQETQYF. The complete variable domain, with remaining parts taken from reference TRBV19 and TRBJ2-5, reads DGGITQSPKYLFRKEGQNVTLSCEQNLNHDAMYWYRQDPGQGLRLIYYSQIVNDFQKGDIAEGYSVSREKKESFPLTVTSAQKNPTAFYLCASSTLAGVQETQYFGPGTRLLVL.

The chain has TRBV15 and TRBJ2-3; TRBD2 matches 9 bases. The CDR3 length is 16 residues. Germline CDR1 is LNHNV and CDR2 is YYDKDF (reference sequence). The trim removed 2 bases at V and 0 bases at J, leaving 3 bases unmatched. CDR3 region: CATSRPSGTSTDTQYF. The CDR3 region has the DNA TGTGCCACCAGCAGACCTAGCGGGACTAGCACAGATACGCAGTATTTT.

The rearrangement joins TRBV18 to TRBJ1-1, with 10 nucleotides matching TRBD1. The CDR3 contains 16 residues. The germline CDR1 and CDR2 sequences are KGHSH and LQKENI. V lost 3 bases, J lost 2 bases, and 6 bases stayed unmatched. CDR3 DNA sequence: TGTGCCAGCTCACCCCTCCGGGACAGGGGCAACACTGAAGCTTTCTTT. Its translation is CASSPLRDRGNTEAFF.

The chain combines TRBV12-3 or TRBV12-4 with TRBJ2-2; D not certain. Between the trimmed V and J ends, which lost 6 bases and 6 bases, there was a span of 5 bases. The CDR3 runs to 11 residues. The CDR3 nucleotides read TGTGCCAGCAGGAGGTCCGGGGAGCTGTTTTTT. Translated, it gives CASRRSGELFF.

CDR3 bases: TGTGCCAGCAGTTACTCTAACAGGGCACCCTTGGCTTGGATGCCCCAGCATTTT. It translates to CASSYSNRAPLAWMPQHF. The gene calls are TRBV6-8 and TRBJ1-5, with D possibly TRBD1 on 6 matching bases. The CDR3 is made up of 18 amino acids. The germline V gene encodes CDR1 MNHGY and CDR2 SAAAGT. Trimming shortened V by 0 bases and J by 9 bases, and 24 bases separated the two germline ends.

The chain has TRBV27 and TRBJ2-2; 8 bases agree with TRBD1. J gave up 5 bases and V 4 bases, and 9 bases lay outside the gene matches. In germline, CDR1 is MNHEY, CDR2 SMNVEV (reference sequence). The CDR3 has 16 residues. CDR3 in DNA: TGTGCCAGCAGTTCAGGACAGGGATTAGGAACCGGGGAGCTGTTTTTT. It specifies CASSSGQGLGTGELFF.

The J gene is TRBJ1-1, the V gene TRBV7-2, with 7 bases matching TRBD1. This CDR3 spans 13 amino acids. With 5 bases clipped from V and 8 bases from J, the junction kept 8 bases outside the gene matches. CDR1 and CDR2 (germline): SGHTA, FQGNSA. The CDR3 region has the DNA TGTGCCAGCAGCGTCGGACAGGTAGCCGAAGCTTTCTTT. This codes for CASSVGQVAEAFF.

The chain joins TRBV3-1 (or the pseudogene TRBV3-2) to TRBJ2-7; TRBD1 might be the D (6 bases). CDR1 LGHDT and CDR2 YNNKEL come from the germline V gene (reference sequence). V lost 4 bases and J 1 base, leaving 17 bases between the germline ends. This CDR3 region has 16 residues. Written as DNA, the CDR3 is TGTGCCAGCAGCCCTAGGCTGGGACAAGAATCCTACGAGCAGTACTTC. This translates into CASSPRLGQESYEQYF.

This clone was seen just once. CDR3 loop: CASSPPPGGGCCEQFF. In DNA form, the CDR3 reads TGTGCCAGCAGCCCCCCCCCTGGCGGGGGTTGTTGTGAGCAGTTCTTC. The chain combines TRBV6-6 with TRBJ2-1; 7 nucleotides line up with TRBD2. Trimming took 6 bases from V and 9 from J; bases not matched to a gene: 17. Germline CDR1 reads MNHNY; CDR2 reads SVGAGI (reference sequence). The CDR3 is 16 residues long.

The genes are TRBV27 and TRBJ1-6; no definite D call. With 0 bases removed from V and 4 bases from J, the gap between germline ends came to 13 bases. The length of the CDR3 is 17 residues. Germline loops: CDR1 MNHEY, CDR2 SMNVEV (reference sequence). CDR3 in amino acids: CASSLSKGGYYNSPLHF. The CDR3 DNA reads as TGTGCCAGCAGTTTATCAAAGGGAGGGTATTATAATTCACCCCTCCACTTT.

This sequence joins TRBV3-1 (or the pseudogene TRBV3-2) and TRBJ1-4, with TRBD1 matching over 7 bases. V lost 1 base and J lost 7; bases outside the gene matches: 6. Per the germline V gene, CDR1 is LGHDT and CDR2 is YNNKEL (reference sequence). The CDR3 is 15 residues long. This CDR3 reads CASSQGQGFGEKLFF. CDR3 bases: TGTGCCAGCAGCCAAGGACAGGGCTTCGGTGAAAAACTGTTTTTT.

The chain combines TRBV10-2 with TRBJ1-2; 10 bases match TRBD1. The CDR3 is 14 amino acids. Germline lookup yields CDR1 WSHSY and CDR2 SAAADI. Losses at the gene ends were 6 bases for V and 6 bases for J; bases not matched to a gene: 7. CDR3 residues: CASSATGTGDGYTF. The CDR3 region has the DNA TGCGCCAGCAGCGCTACCGGGACAGGGGATGGCTACACCTTC.

CDR3 sequence (DNA): TGCGCCAGCAGTCAATCTCCCTACAGGACAGCGTCATACGAGCAGTACTTC. Protein sequence: CASSQSPYRTASYEQYF. The chain links TRBV23-1 to TRBJ2-7, with a possible D match to TRBD1 (6 bases). Being an ORF, TRBV23-1 has a function that is uncertain. Trimming removed 0 bases at V and 4 bases at J, with 19 bases between. The CDR3 contains 17 residues.

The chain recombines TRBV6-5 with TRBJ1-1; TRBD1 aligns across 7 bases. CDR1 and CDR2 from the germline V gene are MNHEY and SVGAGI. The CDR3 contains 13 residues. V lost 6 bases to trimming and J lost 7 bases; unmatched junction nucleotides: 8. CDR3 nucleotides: TGTGCCAGCAGGTGGGACAGAACTCGTGAAGCTTTCTTT. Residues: CASRWDRTREAFF.

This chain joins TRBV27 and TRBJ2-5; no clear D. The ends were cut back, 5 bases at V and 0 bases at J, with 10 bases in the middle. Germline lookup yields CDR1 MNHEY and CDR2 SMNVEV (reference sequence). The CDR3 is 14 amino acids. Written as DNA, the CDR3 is TGTGCCAGCAGTCCCGACGGGTACCAAGAGACCCAGTACTTC. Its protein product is CASSPDGYQETQYF.

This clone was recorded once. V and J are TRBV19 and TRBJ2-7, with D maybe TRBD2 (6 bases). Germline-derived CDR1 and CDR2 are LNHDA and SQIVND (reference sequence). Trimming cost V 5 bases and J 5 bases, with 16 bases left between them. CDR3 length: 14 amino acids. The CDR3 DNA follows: TGTGCCAGTAGTCCCCAGGGACTTAGAAACGAGCAGTACTTC. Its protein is CASSPQGLRNEQYF.